This T cell receptor beta chain is from a study of beta chain features in type 1 diabetes. Study-level background: The patients were much like the healthy donors in age, gender and cell yields.

Germline loops: CDR1 MNHEY, CDR2 SMNVEV (reference sequence). The CDR3 extends over 14 amino acids. J lost 7 bases, V lost 6 bases, and 1 base had no gene match. Sorting based on CD45RO/CCR7/CD25/CD127/CD95/CD27 separated CD4+ naive, central memory, regulatory and stem cell-like memory cells. Study conclusions and caveats: Researchers caution that PCR might favor shorter templates, equally among patients and controls. The influence of HLA type on TCRB rearrangement stayed undetermined. Type 1 diabetes patients had moderately but significantly shorter TCRB CDR3s in all four CD4+ subsets.

Points on this clone: Its specificity is unknown.

The sequenced template was cDNA made from the entire isolated RNA. Some clones are missing from TCRdb's copy, which holds only in-frame ones; the method was immunoSEQ multiplex PCR. The data contain about 340,000 clones, 13% of them singletons. This clonotype was obtained from a woman between 18 and 30 years old with type 1 diabetes. The chain carries TRBV27 and TRBJ2-2; 14 bases fit TRBD2. The sequencing sample was made of naive CD4+ T cells from blood. CDR3 protein: CASRGLAGVGELFF. CDR3 bases: TGTGCCAGCAGGGGACTAGCGGGAGTCGGGGAGCTGTTTTTT.